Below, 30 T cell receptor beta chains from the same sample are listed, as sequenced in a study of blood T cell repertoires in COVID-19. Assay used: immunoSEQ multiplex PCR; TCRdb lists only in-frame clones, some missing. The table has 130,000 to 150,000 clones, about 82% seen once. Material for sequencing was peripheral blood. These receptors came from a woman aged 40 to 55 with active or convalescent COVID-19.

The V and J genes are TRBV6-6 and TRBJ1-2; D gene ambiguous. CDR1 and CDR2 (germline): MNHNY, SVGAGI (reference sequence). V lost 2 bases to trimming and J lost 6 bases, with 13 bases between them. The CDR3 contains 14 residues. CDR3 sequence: CASSYPTGKDGYTF. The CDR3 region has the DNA TGTGCCAGCAGTTACCCGACGGGGAAGGATGGCTACACCTTC.

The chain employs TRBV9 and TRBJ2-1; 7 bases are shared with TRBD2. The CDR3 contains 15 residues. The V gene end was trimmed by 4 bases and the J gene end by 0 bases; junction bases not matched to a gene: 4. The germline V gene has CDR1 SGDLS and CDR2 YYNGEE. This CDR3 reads CASSPGGSSYNEQFF. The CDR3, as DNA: TGTGCCAGCAGCCCAGGCGGGAGCTCCTACAATGAGCAGTTCTTC.

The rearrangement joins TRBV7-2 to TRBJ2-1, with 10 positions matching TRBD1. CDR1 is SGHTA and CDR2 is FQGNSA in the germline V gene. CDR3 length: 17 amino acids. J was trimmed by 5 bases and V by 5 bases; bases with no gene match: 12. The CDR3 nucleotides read TGTGCCAGCAGCATCAGACCGGGGACAGGGGACCACAATGAGCAGTTCTTC. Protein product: CASSIRPGTGDHNEQFF.

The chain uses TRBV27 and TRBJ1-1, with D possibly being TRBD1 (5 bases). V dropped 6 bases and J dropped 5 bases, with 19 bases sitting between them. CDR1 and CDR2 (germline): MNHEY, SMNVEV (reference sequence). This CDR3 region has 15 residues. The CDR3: CASSPRVPIKTEAFF. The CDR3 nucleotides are TGTGCCAGCAGCCCCAGGGTGCCGATAAAGACTGAAGCTTTCTTT.

The CDR3 region has the DNA TGTGCCAGCAGTTTACCCGACAGGGAGGAAAAACTGTTTTTT. Residues: CASSLPDREEKLFF. The rearrangement joins TRBV28 to TRBJ1-4; 7 bases align to TRBD1. Germline V lookup: CDR1 MDHEN, CDR2 SYDVKM. V dropped 2 bases and J dropped 8; count of bases not matched to a gene: 5. This CDR3 contains 14 residues.

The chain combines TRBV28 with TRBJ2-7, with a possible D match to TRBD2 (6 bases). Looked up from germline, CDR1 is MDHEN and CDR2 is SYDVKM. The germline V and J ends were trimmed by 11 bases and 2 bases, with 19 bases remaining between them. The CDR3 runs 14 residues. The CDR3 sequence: CAGGRRGRTYEQYF. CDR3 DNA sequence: TGTGCCGGGGGTAGGCGGGGAAGAACCTACGAGCAGTACTTC. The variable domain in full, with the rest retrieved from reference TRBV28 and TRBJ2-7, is DVKVTQSSRYLVKRTGEKVFLECVQDMDHENMFWYRQDPGLGLRLIYFSYDVKMKEKGDIPEGYSVSREKKERFSLILESASTNQTSMYLCAGGRRGRTYEQYFGPGTRLTVT.

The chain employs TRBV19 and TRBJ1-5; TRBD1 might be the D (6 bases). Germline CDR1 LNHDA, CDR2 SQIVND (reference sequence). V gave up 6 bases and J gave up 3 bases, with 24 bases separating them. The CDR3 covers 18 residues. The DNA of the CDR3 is TGTGCCAGTAGGGACAACGCCAGCGGGGGGCCTAACAATCAGCCCCAGCATTTT. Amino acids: CASRDNASGGPNNQPQHF.

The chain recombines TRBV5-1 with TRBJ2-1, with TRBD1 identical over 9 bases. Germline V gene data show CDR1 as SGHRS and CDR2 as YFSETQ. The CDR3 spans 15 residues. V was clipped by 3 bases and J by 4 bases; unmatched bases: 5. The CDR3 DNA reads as TGCGCCAGCAGCTCCGGGACAGGGAAGTACAATGAGCAGTTCTTC. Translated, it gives CASSSGTGKYNEQFF.

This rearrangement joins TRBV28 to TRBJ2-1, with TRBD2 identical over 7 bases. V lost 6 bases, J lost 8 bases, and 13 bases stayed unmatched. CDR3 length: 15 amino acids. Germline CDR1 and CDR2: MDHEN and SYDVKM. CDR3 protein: CASRLSGATDDEQFF. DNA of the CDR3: TGTGCCAGCAGGCTGAGCGGGGCGACGGATGATGAGCAGTTCTTC.

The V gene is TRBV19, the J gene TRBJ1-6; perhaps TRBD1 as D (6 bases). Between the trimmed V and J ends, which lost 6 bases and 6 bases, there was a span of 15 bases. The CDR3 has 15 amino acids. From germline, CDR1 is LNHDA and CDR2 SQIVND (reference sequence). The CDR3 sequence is CASRPQGRLNSPLHF. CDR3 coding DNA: TGTGCCAGTAGGCCTCAGGGGAGACTTAATTCACCCCTCCACTTT.

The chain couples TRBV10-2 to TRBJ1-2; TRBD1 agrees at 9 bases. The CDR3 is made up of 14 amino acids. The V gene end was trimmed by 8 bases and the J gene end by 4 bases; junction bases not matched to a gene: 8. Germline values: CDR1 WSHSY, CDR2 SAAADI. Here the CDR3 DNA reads TGCGCCAGCGGTTACACGACAGGGGGCTATGGCTACACCTTC. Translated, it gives CASGYTTGGYGYTF.

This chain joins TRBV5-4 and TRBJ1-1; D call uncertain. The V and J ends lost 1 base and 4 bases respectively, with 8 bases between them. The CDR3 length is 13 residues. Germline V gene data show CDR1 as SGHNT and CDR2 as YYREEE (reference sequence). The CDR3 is CASSLSWATEAFF. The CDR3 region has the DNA TGTGCCAGCAGCTTGTCATGGGCCACTGAAGCTTTCTTT.

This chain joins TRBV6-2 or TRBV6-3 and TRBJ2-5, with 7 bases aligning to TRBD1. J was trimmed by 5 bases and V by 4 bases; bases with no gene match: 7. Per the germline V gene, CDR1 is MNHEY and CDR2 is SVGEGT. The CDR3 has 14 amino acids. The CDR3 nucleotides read TGTGCCAGCAGTTCCGGGACAGTTGGGGAGACCCAGTACTTC. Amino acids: CASSSGTVGETQYF.

The CDR3: CASSYGDSIGYEQYF. The CDR3 DNA reads as TGTGCCAGCAGTTACGGGGACTCGATAGGTTACGAGCAGTACTTC. The chain joins TRBV6-5 to TRBJ2-7; D possibly corresponds to TRBD2 (6 bases). The ends were cut back, 2 bases at V and 4 bases at J, with 15 bases in the middle. This CDR3 region has 15 residues. CDR1 is MNHEY, CDR2 SVGAGI, per germline.

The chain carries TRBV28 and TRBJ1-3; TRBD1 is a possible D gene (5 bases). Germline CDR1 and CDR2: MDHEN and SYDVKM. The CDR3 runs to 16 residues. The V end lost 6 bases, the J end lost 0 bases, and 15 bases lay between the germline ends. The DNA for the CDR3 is TGTGCCAGCAGCTCAGACAGTCTCTCCTCTGGAAACACCATATATTTT. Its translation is CASSSDSLSSGNTIYF.

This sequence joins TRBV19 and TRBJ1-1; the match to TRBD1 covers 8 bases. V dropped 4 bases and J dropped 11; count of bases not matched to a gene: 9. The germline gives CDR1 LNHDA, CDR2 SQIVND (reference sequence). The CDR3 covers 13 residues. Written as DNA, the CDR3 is TGTGCCAGTAGTACGTCAGGGGGCACTGGGGCTTTCTTT. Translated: CASSTSGGTGAFF.

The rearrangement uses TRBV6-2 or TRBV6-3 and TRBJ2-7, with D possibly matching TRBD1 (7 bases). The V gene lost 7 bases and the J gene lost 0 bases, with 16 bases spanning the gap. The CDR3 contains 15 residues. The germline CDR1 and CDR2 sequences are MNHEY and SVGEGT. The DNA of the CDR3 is TGTGCCAGCACCCCAGCAGGGGGAGGCTCCTACGAGCAGTACTTC. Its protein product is CASTPAGGGSYEQYF.

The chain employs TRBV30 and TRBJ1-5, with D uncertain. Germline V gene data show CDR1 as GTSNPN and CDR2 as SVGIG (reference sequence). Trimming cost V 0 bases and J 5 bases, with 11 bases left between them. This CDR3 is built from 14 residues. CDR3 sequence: CAWSVPPSYQPQHF. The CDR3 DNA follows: TGTGCCTGGAGTGTGCCCCCGAGTTATCAGCCCCAGCATTTT.

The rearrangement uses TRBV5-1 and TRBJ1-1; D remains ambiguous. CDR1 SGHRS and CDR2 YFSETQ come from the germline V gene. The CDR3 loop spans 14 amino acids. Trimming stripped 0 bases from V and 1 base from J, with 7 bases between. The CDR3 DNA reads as TGCGCCAGCAGCTTGGCCTCGAGGAACACTGAAGCTTTCTTT. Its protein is CASSLASRNTEAFF. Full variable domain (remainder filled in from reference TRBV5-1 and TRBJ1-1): KAGVTQTPRYLIKTRGQQVTLSCSPISGHRSVSWYQQTPGQGLQFLFEYFSETQRNKGNFPGRFSGRQFSNSRSEMNVSTLELGDSALYLCASSLASRNTEAFFGQGTRLTVV.

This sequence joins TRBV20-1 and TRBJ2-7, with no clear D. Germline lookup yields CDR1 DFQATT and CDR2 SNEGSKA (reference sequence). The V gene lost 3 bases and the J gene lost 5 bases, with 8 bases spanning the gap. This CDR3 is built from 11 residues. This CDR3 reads CSARAAHEQYF. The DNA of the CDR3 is TGCAGTGCTAGGGCCGCCCACGAGCAGTACTTC.

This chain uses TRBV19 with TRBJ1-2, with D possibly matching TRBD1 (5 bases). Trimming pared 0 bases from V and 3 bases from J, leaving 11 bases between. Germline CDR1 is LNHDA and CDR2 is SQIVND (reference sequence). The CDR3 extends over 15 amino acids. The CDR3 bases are TGTGCCAGTAGTATAGAGGGGCAGGGCTACTATGGCTACACCTTC. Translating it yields CASSIEGQGYYGYTF.

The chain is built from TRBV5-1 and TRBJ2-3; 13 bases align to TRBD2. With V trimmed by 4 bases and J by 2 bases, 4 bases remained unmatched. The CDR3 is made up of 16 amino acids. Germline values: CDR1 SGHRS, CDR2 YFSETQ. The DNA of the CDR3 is TGCGCCAGCAGCATCGGGACTAGCGGGAACACAGATACGCAGTATTTT. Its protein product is CASSIGTSGNTDTQYF.

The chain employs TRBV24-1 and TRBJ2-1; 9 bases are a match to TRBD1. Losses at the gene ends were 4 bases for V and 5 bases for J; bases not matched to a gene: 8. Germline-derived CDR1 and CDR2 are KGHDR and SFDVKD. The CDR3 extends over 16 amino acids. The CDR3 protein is CATSDPDRGVNNEQFF. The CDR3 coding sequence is TGTGCCACCAGTGACCCCGACAGGGGGGTAAACAATGAGCAGTTCTTC.

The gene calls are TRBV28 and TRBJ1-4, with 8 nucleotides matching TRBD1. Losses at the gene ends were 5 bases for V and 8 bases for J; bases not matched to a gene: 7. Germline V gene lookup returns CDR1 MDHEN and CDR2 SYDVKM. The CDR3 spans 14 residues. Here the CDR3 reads CASSARGLAEKLFF. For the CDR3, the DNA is TGTGCCAGCAGTGCCAGGGGGCTAGCGGAAAAACTGTTTTTT.

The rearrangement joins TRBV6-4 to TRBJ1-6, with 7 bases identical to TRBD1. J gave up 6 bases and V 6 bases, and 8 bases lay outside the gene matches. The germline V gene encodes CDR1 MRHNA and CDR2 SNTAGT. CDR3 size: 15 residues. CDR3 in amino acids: CASRRGDSSNSPLHF. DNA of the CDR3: TGTGCCAGCAGGCGGGGGGACAGTTCTAATTCACCCCTCCACTTT.

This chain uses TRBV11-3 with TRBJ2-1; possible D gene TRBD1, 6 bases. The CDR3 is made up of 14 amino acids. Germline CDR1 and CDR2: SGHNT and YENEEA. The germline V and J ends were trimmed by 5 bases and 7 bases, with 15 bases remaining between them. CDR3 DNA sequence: TGTGCCAGCAGCCCCTGGGACACGCCTAATGAGCAGTTCTTC. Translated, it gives CASSPWDTPNEQFF. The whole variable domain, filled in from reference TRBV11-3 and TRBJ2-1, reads EAGVVQSPRYKIIEKKQPVAFWCNPISGHNTLYWYLQNLGQGPELLIRYENEEAVDDSQLPKDRFSAERLKGVDSTLKIQPAELGDSAVYLCASSPWDTPNEQFFGPGTRLTVL.

This CDR3 is CASSLVAGSSNSPLHF. The CDR3 DNA reads TGCGCCAGCAGCTTGGTAGCCGGCAGTAGTAATTCACCCCTCCACTTT. The gene calls are TRBV5-1 and TRBJ1-6; D gene uncertain. This CDR3 contains 16 residues. Germline V CDR1 and CDR2: SGHRS, YFSETQ. The V end lost 0 bases, the J end lost 6 bases, and 13 bases lay between the germline ends.

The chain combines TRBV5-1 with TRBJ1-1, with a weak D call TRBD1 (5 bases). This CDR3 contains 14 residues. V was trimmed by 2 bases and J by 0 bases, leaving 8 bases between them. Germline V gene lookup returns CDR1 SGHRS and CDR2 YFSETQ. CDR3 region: CASSLRGMNTEAFF. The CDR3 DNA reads TGCGCCAGCAGCTTAAGGGGCATGAACACTGAAGCTTTCTTT.

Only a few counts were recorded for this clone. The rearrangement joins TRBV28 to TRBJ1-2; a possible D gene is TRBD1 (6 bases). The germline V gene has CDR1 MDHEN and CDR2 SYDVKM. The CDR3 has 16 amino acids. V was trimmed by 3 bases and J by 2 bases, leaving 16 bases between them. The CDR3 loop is CASSLGAGVANYGYTF. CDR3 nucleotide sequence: TGTGCCAGCAGTTTGGGGGCAGGGGTGGCCAACTATGGCTACACCTTC.

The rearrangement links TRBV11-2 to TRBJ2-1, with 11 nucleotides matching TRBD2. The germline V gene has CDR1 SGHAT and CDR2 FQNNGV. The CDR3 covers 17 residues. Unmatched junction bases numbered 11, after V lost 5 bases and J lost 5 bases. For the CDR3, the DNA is TGTGCCAGCAGCCCTACACTAGCGGGGGACCCGAACAATGAGCAGTTCTTC. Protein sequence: CASSPTLAGDPNNEQFF. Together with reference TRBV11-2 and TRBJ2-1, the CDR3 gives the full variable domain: EAGVAQSPRYKIIEKRQSVAFWCNPISGHATLYWYQQILGQGPKLLIQFQNNGVVDDSQLPKDRFSAERLKGVDSTLKIQPAKLEDSAVYLCASSPTLAGDPNNEQFFGPGTRLTVL.